This T cell receptor beta chain was recovered during a study of blood T cell repertoires in COVID-19. Turning to the study itself: Samples representing acute and convalescent COVID-19 were sourced from the United States, Italy and Spain.

This CDR3 comprises 14 residues. The germline V gene encodes CDR1 MDHEN and CDR2 SYDVKM. The trim removed 8 bases at V and 7 bases at J, leaving 8 bases unmatched. The age range of participants was about 18 to 95 years, with residence in about two dozen US areas. Cohorts were determined from participant-reported clinical history. Original data processing: The authors estimated nucleated cell counts from reference gene primer amplification. Assay: immunoSEQ multiplex PCR; the TCRdb copy retains only in-frame clones and omits some. The V and J calls and clone size come from that table; D and trimming were worked out from the DNA. The data show 250,000 to 300,000 clones, 80% to 95% seen once.

The chain joins TRBV28 to TRBJ2-1, with 10 bases identical to TRBD2. The clonotype originates from a woman under 40 who had recovered from COVID-19. What was sequenced was PBMCs or T cells enriched from blood (not recorded which). The CDR3 coding sequence is TGTGCCAGCGGTATACTAGCGGGAACTAATGAGCAGTTCTTC. It encodes CASGILAGTNEQFF.